The 24 T cell receptor beta chains reported below all come from one sample, sequenced in a study of OX40 agonist ivuxolimab in advanced cancers. Sequencing was performed with immunoSEQ multiplex PCR; in TCRdb, only in-frame clones are kept and a portion is missing. The sample includes some 46,000 clones, 60% to 80% of them seen just once. The starting material was CD4+ or CD8+ T cells sorted from blood, obtained in a trial of the OX40 agonist ivuxolimab. These receptor sequences come from an adult with an advanced solid tumor such as melanoma, head and neck, liver or kidney cancer.

This chain links TRBV11-2 with TRBJ2-7, with 7 bases identical to TRBD2. There are 16 residues in the CDR3. Germline V CDR1 and CDR2: SGHAT, FQNNGV. V dropped 5 bases and J dropped 0; count of bases not matched to a gene: 10. The DNA for the CDR3 is TGTGCCAGCAGCCGGAGGGCCCAGCGGGGCTCCTACGAGCAGTACTTC. It codes for CASSRRAQRGSYEQYF.

The V and J genes are TRBV6-5 and TRBJ2-1, with 8 nucleotides matching TRBD2. Germline CDR1 reads MNHEY; CDR2 reads SVGAGI. V lost 6 bases, J lost 9 bases, and 13 bases stayed unmatched. The CDR3 is made up of 15 amino acids. CDR3 loop: CASRPGARGVGEQFF. In DNA form, the CDR3 reads TGTGCCAGCAGACCCGGAGCGCGGGGGGTGGGTGAGCAGTTCTTC.

This clone appeared a single time. The CDR3 region has the DNA TGTGCCAGCAGCTGGCGGGCAGGGGGAATGTCTGGGGCCAACGTCCTGACTTTC. Its translation is CASSWRAGGMSGANVLTF. The gene calls are TRBV5-8 and TRBJ2-6, with 7 positions matching TRBD1. This CDR3 spans 18 amino acids. CDR1 and CDR2 from the germline V gene are SGHTS and YDEGEE. V dropped 3 bases and J dropped 1; count of bases not matched to a gene: 10.

This chain connects TRBV2 to TRBJ1-5; D is unresolved. V was clipped by 4 bases and J by 4 bases, with 8 bases between them. Germline CDR1 reads SNHLY; CDR2 reads FYNNEI. The CDR3 runs 13 residues. The CDR3 is CASSAERNQPQHF. The CDR3 region has the DNA TGTGCCAGCAGTGCGGAACGGAATCAGCCCCAGCATTTT.

This clone appeared a single time. This chain uses TRBV5-1 with TRBJ2-7; TRBD2 matches 9 bases. CDR1 SGHRS and CDR2 YFSETQ come from the germline V gene. After removal of 0 bases from V and 5 bases from J, the junction contained 6 bases not matched to a gene. The CDR3 is made up of 15 amino acids. In DNA, the CDR3 is TGCGCCAGCAGCTTGGGTGGGACTAGCTACAACGAGCAGTACTTC. As protein: CASSLGGTSYNEQYF.

V usage is TRBV19 and J usage is TRBJ2-1, with 9 bases that match TRBD1. From germline, CDR1 is LNHDA and CDR2 SQIVND (reference sequence). The CDR3 is 15 amino acids. V dropped 5 bases and J dropped 7; count of bases not matched to a gene: 9. The chain's CDR3 is CASSAGTGSRNEQFF. The CDR3 DNA is TGTGCCAGTAGTGCCGGGACAGGGAGTAGGAATGAGCAGTTCTTC.

The chain employs TRBV28 and TRBJ1-2, with D uncertain. The CDR3 contains 13 residues. Germline values: CDR1 MDHEN, CDR2 SYDVKM. The CDR3 here is CGTDRRGSYGYTF. In DNA form, the CDR3 reads TGTGGCACGGATAGGAGAGGCAGCTATGGCTACACCTTC.

The J gene is TRBJ2-5, the V gene TRBV6-6; D ambiguous. CDR1 and CDR2 (germline): MNHNY, SVGAGI (reference sequence). This CDR3 contains 13 residues. Trimming stripped 6 bases from V and 2 bases from J, with 10 bases between. CDR3 in amino acids: CASRGNQQETQYF. CDR3 DNA: TGTGCCAGCAGGGGGAACCAACAAGAGACCCAGTACTTC.

The rearrangement links TRBV19 to TRBJ1-5; unclear D gene. This CDR3 has 15 residues. Deletions cut 7 bases from V and 6 bases from J, with 19 bases between. Per the germline V gene, CDR1 is LNHDA and CDR2 is SQIVND (reference sequence). CDR3 residues: CASIAELDPRQPQHF. The CDR3 bases are TGTGCCAGTATCGCAGAGTTAGATCCTCGTCAGCCCCAGCATTTT.

The J gene is TRBJ2-7, the V gene TRBV5-1; a weak D match, TRBD1 (6 bases). Germline V gene sequence: CDR1 SGHRS, CDR2 YFSETQ. V was cut by 4 bases and J by 0 bases, with 11 bases left in between. There are 14 residues in the CDR3. The chain's CDR3 is CASSPRTDSYEQYF. For the CDR3, the DNA is TGCGCCAGCAGCCCCCGGACAGACTCCTACGAGCAGTACTTC.

This chain joins TRBV6-6 and TRBJ1-5; 12 bases fit TRBD1. The CDR3 runs 15 residues. CDR1 and CDR2 (germline): MNHNY, SVGAGI (reference sequence). V shed 6 bases and J 4 bases; nucleotides not matched to a gene: 4. As DNA, the CDR3 is TGTGCCAGCAGCGCGGGACAGGGGGCGAATCAGCCCCAGCATTTT. Protein product: CASSAGQGANQPQHF.

The chain couples TRBV10-3 to TRBJ2-4, with D unresolved. This CDR3 has 14 residues. Germline loops: CDR1 ENHRY, CDR2 SYGVKD. Deletions cut 10 bases from V and 2 bases from J, with 15 bases between. The CDR3 sequence is CASRNVLTKNIQYF. The CDR3 DNA sequence: TGTGCCAGCAGGAACGTCCTGACCAAAAACATTCAGTACTTC.

The chain couples TRBV5-1 to TRBJ2-1, with 12 bases fitting TRBD2. Germline assignment: CDR1 SGHRS and CDR2 YFSETQ. Trimming took 4 bases from V and 3 from J; bases not matched to a gene: 8. This CDR3 has 17 residues. The CDR3 DNA reads as TGCGCCAGCAGCGCACGTCTAGCGGGAGGGATCTACAATGAGCAGTTCTTC. Protein: CASSARLAGGIYNEQFF.

The rearrangement links TRBV9 to TRBJ2-3, with 10 bases matching TRBD2. The CDR3 is made up of 17 amino acids. Germline loops: CDR1 SGDLS, CDR2 YYNGEE. Trimming at V came to 4 bases and at J to 5 bases, leaving 13 bases not matched to a gene. In DNA form, the CDR3 reads TGTGCCAGCAGCTCCCGGGGGAGCGGGGGGGGGTTAGATACGCAGTATTTT. As protein: CASSSRGSGGGLDTQYF.

The V and J genes are TRBV5-6 and TRBJ1-1; D possibly corresponds to TRBD1 (5 bases). The V end lost 4 bases, the J end lost 2 bases, and 9 bases lay between the germline ends. The V gene's germline CDR1 is SGHDT and CDR2 YYEEEE. This CDR3 region has 13 residues. The chain's CDR3 is CASSPGGNTEAFF. DNA for the CDR3: TGTGCCAGCAGCCCGGGGGGAAACACTGAAGCTTTCTTT.

Regarding this clone: The sample has other DNA sequences that encode this CDR3 too. The chain recombines TRBV7-9 with TRBJ1-2; TRBD1 matches at 7 bases. After removal of 0 bases from V and 6 bases from J, the junction contained 4 bases not matched to a gene. Germline loops: CDR1 SEHNR, CDR2 FQNEAQ (reference sequence). CDR3 size: 14 residues. CDR3 protein: CASSLAGRGHGYTF. The CDR3 DNA is TGTGCCAGCAGCTTAGCAGGGAGGGGGCATGGCTACACCTTC. The variable domain in full, completed from reference TRBV7-9 and TRBJ1-2, reads DTGVSQNPRHKITKRGQNVTFRCDPISEHNRLYWYRQTLGQGPEFLTYFQNEAQLEKSRLLSDRFSAERPKGSFSTLEIQRTEQGDSAMYLCASSLAGRGHGYTFGSGTRLTVV.

Regarding this clone: Other nucleotide sequences from this sample produce the same CDR3. The chain has TRBV5-4 and TRBJ1-4, with 11 positions matching TRBD1. Looked up from germline, CDR1 is SGHNT and CDR2 is YYREEE (reference sequence). With V trimmed by 1 base and J by 8 bases, 4 bases remained unmatched. The CDR3 sequence is 15 residues long. CDR3 protein: CASSLTRDRGEKLFF. CDR3 DNA: TGTGCCAGCAGCTTGACCCGGGACAGGGGGGAAAAACTGTTTTTT.

The V call is TRBV20-1, the J call TRBJ1-4; no clear D gene. This CDR3 comprises 10 residues. Trimming took 7 bases from V and 8 from J, leaving 8 bases between them. CDR1 and CDR2 (germline): DFQATT, SNEGSKA (reference sequence). The CDR3 DNA is TGCAGTGTAAAGACCGAAAAACTGTTTTTT. Its protein product is CSVKTEKLFF.

This clone was detected only once. The chain is built from TRBV7-8 and TRBJ2-7, with TRBD1 identical over 7 bases. Trimming took 0 bases from V and 2 from J; bases not matched to a gene: 4. Germline V CDR1 and CDR2: SGHVS, FQNEAQ. CDR3 length: 15 amino acids. In nucleotides, the CDR3 is TGTGCCAGCAGCTTAGCGTCACAGGGGACCTACGAGCAGTACTTC. Encoded protein: CASSLASQGTYEQYF. The full variable domain, rest sourced from reference TRBV7-8 and TRBJ2-7, is GAGVSQSPRYKVAKRGQDVALRCDPISGHVSLFWYQQALGQGPEFLTYFQNEAQLDKSGLPSDRFFAERPEGSVSTLKIQRTQQEDSAVYLCASSLASQGTYEQYFGPGTRLTVT.

The rearrangement joins TRBV29-1 to TRBJ1-4, with a possible D match to TRBD1 (6 bases). V lost 4 bases, J lost 5 bases, and 11 bases lay in between. Germline values: CDR1 SQVTM, CDR2 ANQGSEA. The CDR3 spans 13 residues. CDR3 residues: CSVGGGPNEKLFF. The DNA of the CDR3 is TGCAGCGTTGGGGGGGGCCCCAATGAAAAACTGTTTTTT.

The chain joins TRBV2 to TRBJ2-5; 14 bases line up with TRBD2. The V and J ends lost 8 bases and 3 bases, in that order; junction bases with no gene match: 8. Germline values: CDR1 SNHLY, CDR2 FYNNEI. This CDR3 region has 16 residues. CDR3 bases: TGTGCCAGCTCCTATCAGGGACTAGCGGGAGAAGAGACCCAGTACTTC. As protein: CASSYQGLAGEETQYF.

The gene calls are TRBV16 and TRBJ2-1; 8 bases fit TRBD2. The length of the CDR3 is 15 residues. V dropped 2 bases and J dropped 2; count of bases not matched to a gene: 2. Germline V lookup: CDR1 KGHSY, CDR2 FQNENV. In DNA, the CDR3 is TGTGCCAGCAGCCAACGGGGGGGGGCCTACAATGAGCAGTTCTTC. This sequence encodes CASSQRGGAYNEQFF.

The sample holds a few counts of this clone. The chain recombines TRBV9 with TRBJ2-1, with 10 bases aligning to TRBD2. CDR3 length equals 16 residues. Germline values: CDR1 SGDLS, CDR2 YYNGEE. With 0 bases clipped from V and 4 bases from J, the junction kept 4 bases outside the gene matches. The chain's CDR3 is CASSVEGLAVYNEQFF. CDR3 nucleotide sequence: TGTGCCAGCAGCGTAGAAGGACTAGCGGTTTACAATGAGCAGTTCTTC.

The V and J genes are TRBV5-4 and TRBJ1-5, with a possible D match to TRBD1 (5 bases). There are 16 residues in the CDR3. Trimming stripped 0 bases from V and 5 bases from J, with 15 bases between. Germline V gene sequence: CDR1 SGHNT, CDR2 YYREEE (reference sequence). The DNA for the CDR3 is TGTGCCAGCAGCTTGGGTGGCCGACAGAGGGATCAGCCCCAGCATTTT. This codes for CASSLGGRQRDQPQHF. The whole variable domain, filled in from reference TRBV5-4 and TRBJ1-5, reads ETGVTQSPTHLIKTRGQQVTLRCSSQSGHNTVSWYQQALGQGPQFIFQYYREEENGRGNFPPRFSGLQFPNYSSELNVNALELDDSALYLCASSLGGRQRDQPQHFGDGTRLSIL.